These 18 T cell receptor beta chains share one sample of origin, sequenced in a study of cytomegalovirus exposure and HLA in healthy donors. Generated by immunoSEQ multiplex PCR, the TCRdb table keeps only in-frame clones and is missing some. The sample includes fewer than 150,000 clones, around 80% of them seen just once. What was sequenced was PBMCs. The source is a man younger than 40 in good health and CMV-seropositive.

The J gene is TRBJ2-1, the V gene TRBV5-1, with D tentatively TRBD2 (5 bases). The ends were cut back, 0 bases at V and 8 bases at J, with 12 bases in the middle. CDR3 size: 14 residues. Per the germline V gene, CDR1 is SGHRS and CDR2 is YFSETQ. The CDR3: CASSLAAGGHEQFF. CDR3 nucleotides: TGCGCCAGCAGCTTGGCGGCCGGAGGCCATGAGCAGTTCTTC.

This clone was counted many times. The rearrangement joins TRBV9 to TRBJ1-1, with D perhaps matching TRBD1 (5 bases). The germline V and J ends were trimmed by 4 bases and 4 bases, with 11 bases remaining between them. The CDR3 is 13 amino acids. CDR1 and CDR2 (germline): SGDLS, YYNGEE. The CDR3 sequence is CASSFGGVTEAFF. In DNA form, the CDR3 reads TGTGCCAGCAGCTTCGGGGGTGTCACTGAAGCTTTCTTT.

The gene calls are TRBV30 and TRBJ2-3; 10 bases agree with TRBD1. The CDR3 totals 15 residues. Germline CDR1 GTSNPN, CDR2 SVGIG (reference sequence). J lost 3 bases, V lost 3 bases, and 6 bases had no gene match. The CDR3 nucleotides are TGTGCCTGGAGCGGGAGGGACAGGGGAACAGATACGCAGTATTTT. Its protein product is CAWSGRDRGTDTQYF.

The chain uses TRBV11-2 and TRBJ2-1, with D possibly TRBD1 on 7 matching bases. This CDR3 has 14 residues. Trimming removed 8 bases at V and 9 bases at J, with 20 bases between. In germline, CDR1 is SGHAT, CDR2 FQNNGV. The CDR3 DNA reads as TGTGCCAGCGCCCCAGAGGGGGCGCGGGGTGAGCAGTTCTTC. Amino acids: CASAPEGARGEQFF.

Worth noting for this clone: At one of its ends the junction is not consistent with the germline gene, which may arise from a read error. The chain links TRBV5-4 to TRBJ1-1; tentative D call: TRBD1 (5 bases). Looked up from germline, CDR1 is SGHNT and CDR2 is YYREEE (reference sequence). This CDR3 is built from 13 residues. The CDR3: CASSLGQNPEAFF. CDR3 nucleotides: TGTGCCAGCAGCTTGGGACAGAACCCTGAAGCTTTCTTT.

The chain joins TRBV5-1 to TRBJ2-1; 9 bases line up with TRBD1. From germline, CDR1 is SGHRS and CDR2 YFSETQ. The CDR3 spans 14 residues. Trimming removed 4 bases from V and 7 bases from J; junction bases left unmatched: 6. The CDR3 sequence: CASSAGTGLNEQFF. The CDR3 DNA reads TGCGCCAGCAGCGCCGGGACAGGGTTAAATGAGCAGTTCTTC.

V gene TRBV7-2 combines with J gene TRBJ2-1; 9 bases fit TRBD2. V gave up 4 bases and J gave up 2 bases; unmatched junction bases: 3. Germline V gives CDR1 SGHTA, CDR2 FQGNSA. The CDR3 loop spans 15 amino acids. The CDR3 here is CASSSTSGPYNEQFF. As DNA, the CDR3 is TGTGCCAGCAGCTCGACTAGCGGTCCCTACAATGAGCAGTTCTTC. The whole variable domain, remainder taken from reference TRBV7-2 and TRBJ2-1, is GAGVSQSPSNKVTEKGKDVELRCDPISGHTALYWYRQSLGQGLEFLIYFQGNSAPDKSGLPSDRFSAERTGGSVSTLTIQRTQQEDSAVYLCASSSTSGPYNEQFFGPGTRLTVL.

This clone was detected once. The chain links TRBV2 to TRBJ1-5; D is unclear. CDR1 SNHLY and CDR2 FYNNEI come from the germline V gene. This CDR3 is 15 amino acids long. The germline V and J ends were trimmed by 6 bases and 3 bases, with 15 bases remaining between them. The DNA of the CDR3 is TGTGCCAGCAGACGACCCCCAGGAAACAATCAGCCCCAGCATTTT. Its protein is CASRRPPGNNQPQHF.

CDR3 in amino acids: CASSEAPSGGRAGEQYF. The CDR3 nucleotides are TGTGCCAGCAGTGAAGCGCCCTCAGGCGGGAGGGCCGGCGAGCAGTACTTC. The gene calls are TRBV2 and TRBJ2-7, with TRBD2 identical over 9 bases. The V and J ends lost 0 bases and 6 bases, in that order; junction bases with no gene match: 12. The CDR3 covers 17 residues. From germline, CDR1 is SNHLY and CDR2 FYNNEI.

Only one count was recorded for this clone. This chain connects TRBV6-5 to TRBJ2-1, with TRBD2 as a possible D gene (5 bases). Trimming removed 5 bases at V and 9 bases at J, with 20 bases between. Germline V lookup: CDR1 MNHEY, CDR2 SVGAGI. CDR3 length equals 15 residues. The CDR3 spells CASSALGAPTIEQFF. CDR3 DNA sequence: TGTGCCAGCAGTGCACTGGGAGCTCCTACAATTGAGCAGTTCTTC.

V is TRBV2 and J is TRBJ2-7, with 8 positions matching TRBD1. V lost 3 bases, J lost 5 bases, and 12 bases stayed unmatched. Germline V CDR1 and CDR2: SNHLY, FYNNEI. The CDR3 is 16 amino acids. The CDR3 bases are TGTGCCAGCAGTGACCGGACAGGGTTAATAGTGCACGAGCAGTACTTC. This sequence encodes CASSDRTGLIVHEQYF.

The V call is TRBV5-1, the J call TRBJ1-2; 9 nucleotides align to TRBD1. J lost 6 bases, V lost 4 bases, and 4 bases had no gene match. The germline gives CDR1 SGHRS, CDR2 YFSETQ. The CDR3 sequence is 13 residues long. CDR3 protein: CASSHRTGDGYTF. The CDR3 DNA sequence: TGCGCCAGCAGCCACAGGACAGGGGATGGCTACACCTTC.

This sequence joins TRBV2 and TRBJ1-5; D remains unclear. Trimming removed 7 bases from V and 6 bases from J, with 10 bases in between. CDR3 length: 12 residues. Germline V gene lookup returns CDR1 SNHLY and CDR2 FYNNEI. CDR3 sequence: CASKGGVQPQHF. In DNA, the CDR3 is TGTGCCAGCAAGGGCGGGGTTCAGCCCCAGCATTTT.

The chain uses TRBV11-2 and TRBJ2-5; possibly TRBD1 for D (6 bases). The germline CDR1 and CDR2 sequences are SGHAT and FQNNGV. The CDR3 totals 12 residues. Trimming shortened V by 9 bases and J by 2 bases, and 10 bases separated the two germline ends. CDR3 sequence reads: CASGTGQETQYF. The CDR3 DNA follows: TGTGCCAGTGGAACAGGGCAAGAGACCCAGTACTTC.

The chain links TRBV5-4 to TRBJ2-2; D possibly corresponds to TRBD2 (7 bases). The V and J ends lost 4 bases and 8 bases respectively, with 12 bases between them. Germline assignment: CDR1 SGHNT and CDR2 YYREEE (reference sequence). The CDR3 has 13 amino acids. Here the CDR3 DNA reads TGTGCCAGCAGCGTCGGGGGGCGAGGGGAGCTGTTTTTT. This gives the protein CASSVGGRGELFF.

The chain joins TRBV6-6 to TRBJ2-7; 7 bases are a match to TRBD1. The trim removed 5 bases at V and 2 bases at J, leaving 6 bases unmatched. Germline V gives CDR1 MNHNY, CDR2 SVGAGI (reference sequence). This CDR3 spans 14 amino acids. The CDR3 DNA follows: TGTGCCAGCAGTCAGACAGGGACCACCTACGAGCAGTACTTC. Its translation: CASSQTGTTYEQYF.

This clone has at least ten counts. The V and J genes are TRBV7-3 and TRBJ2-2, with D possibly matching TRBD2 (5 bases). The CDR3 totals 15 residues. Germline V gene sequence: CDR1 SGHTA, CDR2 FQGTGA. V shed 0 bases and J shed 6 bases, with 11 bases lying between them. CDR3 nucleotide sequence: TGTGCCAGCAGCTTAACGGCCGGGGTGGCCGGGGAGCTGTTTTTT. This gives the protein CASSLTAGVAGELFF.

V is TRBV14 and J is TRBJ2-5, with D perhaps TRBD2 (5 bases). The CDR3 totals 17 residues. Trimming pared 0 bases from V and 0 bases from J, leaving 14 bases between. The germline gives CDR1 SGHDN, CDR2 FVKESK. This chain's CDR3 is CASSQDLSGWYQETQYF. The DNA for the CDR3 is TGTGCCAGCAGCCAAGATTTGAGCGGTTGGTACCAAGAGACCCAGTACTTC.